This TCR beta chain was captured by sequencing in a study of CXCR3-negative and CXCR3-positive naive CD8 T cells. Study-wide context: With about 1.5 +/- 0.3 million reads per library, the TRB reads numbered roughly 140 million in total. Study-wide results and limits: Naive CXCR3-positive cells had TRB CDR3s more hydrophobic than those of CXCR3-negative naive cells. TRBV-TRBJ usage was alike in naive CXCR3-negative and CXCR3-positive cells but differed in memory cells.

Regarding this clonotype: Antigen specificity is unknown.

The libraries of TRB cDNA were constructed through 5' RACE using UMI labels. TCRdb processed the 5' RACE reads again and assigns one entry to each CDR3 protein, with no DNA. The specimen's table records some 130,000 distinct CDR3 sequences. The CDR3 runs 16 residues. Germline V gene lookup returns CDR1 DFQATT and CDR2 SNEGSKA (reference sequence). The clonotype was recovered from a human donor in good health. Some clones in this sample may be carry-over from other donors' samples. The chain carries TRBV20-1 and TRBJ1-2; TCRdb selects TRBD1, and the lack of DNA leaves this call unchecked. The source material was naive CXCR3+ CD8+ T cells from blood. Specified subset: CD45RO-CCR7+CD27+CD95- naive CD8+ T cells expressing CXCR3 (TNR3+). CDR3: CSALPPIFDRDYGYTF.